A selection of T cell receptor beta chains follows, all from one sample in a study of human T cells and chemical hapten exposure. TCRdb recomputed calls from the RACE reads with MiXCR, one row per CDR3 protein. The sample contains 250,000 or so distinct CDR3 sequences, about 9% of which appear only once. Sequencing used whole blood, obtained in connection with sensitization to the hapten diphenylcyclopropenone (DPC). The receptors here all came from a middle-aged woman with alopecia areata. Some clones in this sample may be carry-over from other donors' samples. Each CDR3 is given with its conserved first and last residue. D genes are given only for firm matches. The size of a clone is reported for some rows only, either as once, few or many, or as a class for expanded clones.

TRBJ1-1	TRBV6-4	.	.	CASSDLRGALSEAFF	TGTGCCAGCAGTGATCTGAGGGGGGCTCTCTCTGAAGCTTTCTTT
TRBJ2-2	TRBV12-3/TRBV12-4	.	TRBD2	CASSWTGGTGELFF	TGTGCCAGCAGTTGGACGGGGGGGACCGGGGAGCTGTTTTTT
TRBJ2-3	TRBV10-3	.	.	CAISESQRSTDTQYF	TGTGCCATCAGTGAGTCGCAGCGGAGCACAGATACGCAGTATTTT
TRBJ2-1	TRBV20-1	few	.	CSAYELGDEQFF	TGCAGTGCTTATGAATTAGGAGATGAGCAGTTCTTC
TRBJ1-1	TRBV6-7	many	.	CARGRVTEAFF	TGTGCCAGGGGGCGGGTGACTGAAGCTTTCTTT
TRBJ2-7	TRBV7-3	.	TRBD2	CASSPSGRYEQYF	TGTGCCAGCAGCCCAAGCGGGAGATACGAGCAGTACTTC
TRBJ1-4	TRBV7-9	few	.	CASSPPPANEKLFF	TGTGCCAGCAGCCCTCCCCCGGCTAATGAAAAACTGTTTTTT
TRBJ2-5	TRBV27	few	TRBD2	CASSFVAGGPGKTQYF	TGTGCCAGCAGTTTTGTCGCGGGAGGGCCGGGGAAGACCCAGTACTTC
TRBJ2-7	TRBV20-1	.	.	CSARTFNRDLLYEQYF	TGCAGTGCTCGGACCTTTAATCGGGACTTACTCTACGAGCAGTACTTC
TRBJ2-1	TRBV6-5	.	TRBD2	CASSQGLAGALQFF	TGTGCCAGCAGTCAGGGACTAGCGGGCGCACTTCAATTCTTC
TRBJ1-4	TRBV6-6	few	.	CASSYGQTATNEKLFF	TGTGCCAGCAGTTACGGACAAACTGCAACTAATGAAAAACTGTTTTTT
TRBJ1-4	TRBV29-1	many	TRBD1	CSATGATGEKLFF	TGCAGCGCAACAGGGGCCACAGGTGAAAAACTGTTTTTT
TRBJ2-1	TRBV20-1	.	TRBD1	CSARDLGQEQFF	TGCAGTGCTAGAGATTTGGGACAGGAGCAGTTCTTC
TRBJ2-7	TRBV28	many	TRBD1	CASSRLGQGAFYEQYF	TGTGCCAGCAGCCGACTCGGACAGGGGGCATTCTACGAGCAGTACTTC
TRBJ2-3	TRBV12-3/TRBV12-4	few	TRBD2	CASRNSGIRGNTQYF	TGTGCCAGCAGGAATAGCGGGATTCGCGGGAATACGCAGTATTTT
TRBJ2-7	TRBV7-9	.	.	CASLPPGRRSYEQYF	TGTGCCAGTCTGCCCCCGGGTCGTCGCTCCTACGAGCAGTACTTC
TRBJ2-1	TRBV9	.	TRBD2	CASSVMSGSMNEQFF	TGTGCCAGCAGCGTGATGAGCGGGAGTATGAATGAGCAGTTCTTC
TRBJ2-7	TRBV12-3/TRBV12-4	.	.	CASSLDPHEQYF	TGTGCCAGCAGTTTAGACCCCCACGAGCAGTACTTC
TRBJ1-1	TRBV12-3/TRBV12-4	.	TRBD1	CASSTIGTGGTEAFF	TGTGCCAGCAGTACCATAGGGACAGGGGGAACTGAAGCTTTCTTT
TRBJ2-1	TRBV18	many	.	CASSPPVGKGDSYNEQFF	TGTGCCAGCTCACCACCTGTGGGTAAGGGGGACTCCTACAATGAGCAGTTCTTC
TRBJ2-5	TRBV7-3	.	TRBD1	CASRRTGGETQYF	TGTGCCAGCAGGAGGACAGGAGGAGAGACCCAGTACTTC
TRBJ2-2	TRBV7-7	.	TRBD2	CASSSTSGSIGELFF	TGTGCTAGCAGCTCGACTAGCGGGAGTATCGGGGAGCTGTTTTTT
TRBJ2-3	TRBV6-5	few	TRBD2	CAIRGGGTDTQYF	TGTGCCATCCGGGGGGGAGGCACAGATACGCAGTATTTT
TRBJ1-2	TRBV29-1	.	.	CSVEDFQAAYGYTF	TGCAGCGTTGAAGATTTCCAGGCGGCCTATGGCTACACCTTC
TRBJ2-7	TRBV18	.	.	CASSPKSSYEQYF	TGTGCCAGCTCACCTAAGAGCTCCTACGAGCAGTACTTC
TRBJ2-1	TRBV10-3	few	.	CAIRTGSYEQFF	TGTGCCATCAGAACGGGGAGCTATGAGCAGTTCTTC